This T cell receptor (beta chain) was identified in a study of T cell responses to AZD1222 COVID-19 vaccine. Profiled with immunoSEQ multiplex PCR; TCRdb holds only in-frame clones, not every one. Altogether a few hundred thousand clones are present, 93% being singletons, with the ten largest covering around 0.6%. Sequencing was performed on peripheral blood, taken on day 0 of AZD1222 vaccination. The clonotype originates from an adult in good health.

CDR3 in DNA: TGTGCCAGCAGCGCAGTGGTGGGCAATTCACCCCTCCACTTT. It yields the protein CASSAVVGNSPLHF. The chain carries TRBV9 and TRBJ1-6, with D hard to call. Germline values: CDR1 SGDLS, CDR2 YYNGEE. The ends were cut back, 3 bases at V and 7 bases at J, with 11 bases in the middle. The CDR3 length is 14 residues.